This T cell receptor (beta chain) was sequenced in a study of blood T cells in healthy people across ages. Whole-study results and caveats: Measured against age, TCR beta diversity per million T cells decreased in a roughly linear manner. Any changes in expanded clonotypes were possibly confounded, as donor CMV status remained unknown.

With regard to this clonotype: Its antigen is undetermined.

Germline trimming cut 0 bases from V and 4 bases from J; bases unmatched to any gene: 4. Looked up from germline, CDR1 is SGHRS and CDR2 is YFSETQ. This CDR3 has 15 amino acids. With a J-beta primer mix and a sample-barcoded 5' primer, a second PCR ran about 7 to 12 cycles. One entry per CDR3 protein results from TCRdb running MiXCR on the 5' RACE reads. The sample lists 1.5 million or so distinct CDR3 sequences, 42% occurring once. Isolation yielded PBMCs, at least 7 million per sample, in every case. RNA extraction gave at least 6 micrograms of total RNA per sample. V and J are TRBV5-1 and TRBJ2-7, with 10 bases aligning to TRBD2. This clonotype was obtained from a woman aged 18-29 years in good health. Specimen: blood. The CDR3 bases are TGCGCCAGCAGCTTGGATACTAGCGGGAAATACGAGCAGTACTTC. Translation gives CASSLDTSGKYEQYF.